These 29 T cell receptor beta chains came from one sample sequenced in a study of early T cells in non-severe SARS-CoV-2 infection (dated by TCRdb to about 2021). The library was prepared using 5' RACE. The run used a NextSeq 500. TCRdb applied fastp at Q25 and MiXCR to the public reads, then kept only in-frame beta chains. Entries are consolidated by CDR3 protein sequence, retaining the most common genes and DNA. The sample table contains fewer than 65,000 distinct CDR3 sequences; only one count was recorded for roughly 7.8% of them. The top ten clones comprise more than 9% of the sample. The sequencing here drew on whole blood, taken at baseline. The receptors derive from an adult who was a healthcare worker with PCR-confirmed SARS-CoV-2 infection or an uninfected control (not recorded which).

The rearrangement uses TRBV27 and TRBJ1-2, with D tentatively TRBD1 (6 bases). Germline-derived CDR1 and CDR2 are MNHEY and SMNVEV (reference sequence). V lost 11 bases and J lost 4, with 23 bases in between. CDR3 length: 15 amino acids. The CDR3 nucleotides read TGTGCCTGCCAGGGGATAGAGCGGCTGTCCTATGGCTACACCTTC. It codes for CACQGIERLSYGYTF.

This clonotype was found many times. The rearrangement links TRBV28 to TRBJ1-2; D is possibly TRBD1 (5 bases). The CDR3 length is 15 residues. The V end lost 8 bases, the J end lost 4 bases, and 20 bases lay between the germline ends. Germline V gene sequence: CDR1 MDHEN, CDR2 SYDVKM. The CDR3 DNA sequence: TGTGCCAGCCGAACTGGCTTGGCGGGGACCTATGGCTACACCTTC. Protein product: CASRTGLAGTYGYTF.

This clonotype turned up a few times. The chain couples TRBV20-1 to TRBJ2-5; 9 bases match TRBD1. V shed 0 bases, J shed 5 bases, and the junction held 1 base outside the gene matches. Germline-derived CDR1 and CDR2 are DFQATT and SNEGSKA (reference sequence). The CDR3 consists of 13 residues. This CDR3 reads CSARDGTGETQYF. For the CDR3, the DNA is TGCAGTGCTAGAGATGGGACAGGGGAGACCCAGTACTTC.

This clonotype has just a few counts. The rearrangement uses TRBV7-3 and TRBJ2-6; TRBD1 aligns across 9 bases. CDR1 is SGHTA, CDR2 FQGTGA, per germline. V lost 0 bases, J lost 1 base, and 4 bases stayed unmatched. The CDR3 has 18 amino acids. CDR3 in amino acids: CASSLTPGQGSGANVLTF. The CDR3 DNA sequence: TGTGCCAGCAGCTTAACGCCGGGACAGGGTTCTGGGGCCAACGTCCTGACTTTC.

In its sample, this clonotype was seen many times. The chain joins TRBV3-1 to TRBJ2-1; D is unclear. The CDR3 runs to 13 residues. V was clipped by 0 bases and J by 6 bases, with 6 bases between them. In germline, CDR1 is LGHDT, CDR2 YNNKEL (reference sequence). In DNA, the CDR3 is TGTGCCAGCAGCCAAGATAGAAGCAATGAGCAGTTCTTC. Translating it yields CASSQDRSNEQFF.

The table lists this clonotype with a few counts. The V call is TRBV3-1, the J call TRBJ1-6; D possibly corresponds to TRBD1 (5 bases). This CDR3 comprises 15 residues. CDR1 is LGHDT and CDR2 is YNNKEL in the germline V gene (reference sequence). V was pared by 3 bases and J by 9 bases, with 15 bases between. CDR3 sequence reads: CASSQGRVGGSPLHF. The CDR3 nucleotides read TGTGCCAGCAGCCAGGGCAGGGTGGGCGGTTCACCCCTCCACTTT.

This clonotype appeared many times. The chain joins TRBV20-1 to TRBJ2-4, with TRBD1 matching 9 bases. The CDR3 sequence is 16 residues long. V lost 2 bases, J lost 6 bases, and 11 bases stayed unmatched. Germline assignment: CDR1 DFQATT and CDR2 SNEGSKA (reference sequence). CDR3 DNA: TGCAGTGCTAGACCCATAGGGACAGGGCAAGGAAACATTCAGTACTTC. Protein: CSARPIGTGQGNIQYF.

This clonotype came up a few times. J is TRBJ2-7 and V is TRBV7-9; D may be TRBD2 (6 bases). CDR1 SEHNR and CDR2 FQNEAQ come from the germline V gene (reference sequence). V was cut by 2 bases and J by 7 bases, with 15 bases left in between. The CDR3 extends over 14 amino acids. Here the CDR3 reads CASSLSERVWEQYF. DNA for the CDR3: TGTGCCAGCAGCTTATCGGAGCGGGTTTGGGAGCAGTACTTC.

By sample share, this clonotype is medium-sized. The V and J genes are TRBV28 and TRBJ1-4; 12 bases are a match to TRBD1. The J segment lost 8 bases and the V segment lost 3 bases, leaving 13 bases of the junction unmatched. Germline lookup yields CDR1 MDHEN and CDR2 SYDVKM. The CDR3 loop spans 18 amino acids. The CDR3 DNA follows: TGTGCCAGCAGTTTGGCTGCCGGGACAGGGGGCGAAAAAGAAAAACTGTTTTTT. Translation gives CASSLAAGTGGEKEKLFF.

The CDR3 region has the DNA TGCGCCAGCAGCACAGACGGGGACACCGGGGAGCTGTTTTTT. It translates to CASSTDGDTGELFF. The gene calls are TRBV5-1 and TRBJ2-2; D may be TRBD2 (5 bases). The germline V gene has CDR1 SGHRS and CDR2 YFSETQ. Trimming removed 4 bases from V and 3 bases from J, with 10 bases in between. CDR3 length: 14 amino acids.

The chain links TRBV18 to TRBJ2-5; D call uncertain. Trimming removed 0 bases at V and 4 bases at J, with 6 bases between. This CDR3 is built from 13 residues. Germline values: CDR1 KGHSH, CDR2 LQKENI. CDR3 sequence (DNA): TGTGCCAGCTCACCACCAATGGCAGAGACCCAGTACTTC. It codes for CASSPPMAETQYF.

This clonotype was detected ten times or more. The V call is TRBV19, the J call TRBJ2-7, with TRBD1 identical over 9 bases. Germline CDR1 and CDR2: LNHDA and SQIVND (reference sequence). J was trimmed by 6 bases and V by 4 bases; bases with no gene match: 10. The CDR3 runs to 15 residues. The CDR3 reads CASSTPNRGRVEQYF. In nucleotides, the CDR3 is TGTGCCAGTAGTACCCCGAACAGGGGGCGGGTCGAGCAGTACTTC.

In this sample, this clonotype turned up many times. The chain employs TRBV7-9 and TRBJ1-5; weak D call: TRBD1 (6 bases). The CDR3 is 14 residues long. From germline, CDR1 is SEHNR and CDR2 FQNEAQ (reference sequence). Trimming took off 5 bases at V and 1 base at J, with 9 bases between the two ends. The CDR3 region is CASSIQGSNQPQHF. The CDR3 bases are TGTGCCAGCAGCATCCAGGGGAGCAATCAGCCCCAGCATTTT.

In this sample, this clonotype turned up a few times. The V and J genes are TRBV5-6 and TRBJ2-7; weak D call: TRBD1 (6 bases). CDR1 SGHDT and CDR2 YYEEEE come from the germline V gene. CDR3 length: 17 residues. V was cut by 3 bases and J by 3 bases, with 22 bases left in between. In DNA form, the CDR3 reads TGTGCCAGCAGCTCAGGACGGGGACAACGCCCGAGCTACGAGCAGTACTTC. Protein: CASSSGRGQRPSYEQYF.

This clonotype was detected a few times. The chain has TRBV4-3 and TRBJ2-7, with TRBD1 matching over 9 bases. Germline assignment: CDR1 LGHNA and CDR2 YSLEER. The length of the CDR3 is 17 residues. Germline trimming cut 0 bases from V and 3 bases from J; bases unmatched to any gene: 9. CDR3 protein: CASSQDLAGQGRYEQYF. DNA for the CDR3: TGCGCCAGCAGCCAAGACCTTGCGGGACAGGGACGCTACGAGCAGTACTTC.

The rearrangement uses TRBV5-5 and TRBJ2-1, with TRBD2 matching 11 bases. The CDR3 loop spans 18 amino acids. The germline CDR1 and CDR2 sequences are SGHKS and YYEKEE (reference sequence). J was trimmed by 0 bases and V by 2 bases; bases with no gene match: 7. In DNA form, the CDR3 reads TGTGCCAGCAGCTTCTCTCTAGCGGGAGGAAGCTCCTACAATGAGCAGTTCTTC. Translating gives CASSFSLAGGSSYNEQFF.

V is TRBV30 and J is TRBJ2-1; TRBD2 matches 14 bases. Trimming took 1 base from V and 2 from J; bases not matched to a gene: 4. Germline V lookup: CDR1 GTSNPN, CDR2 SVGIG (reference sequence). The CDR3 loop spans 17 amino acids. The CDR3 here is CAWSGGGLAGAYNEQFF. In DNA form, the CDR3 reads TGTGCCTGGAGTGGAGGGGGACTAGCGGGAGCCTACAATGAGCAGTTCTTC.

This clonotype showed up many times. The chain carries TRBV12-3 or TRBV12-4 and TRBJ1-1; D remains unclear. V lost 6 bases and J lost 3, with 11 bases in between. This CDR3 is built from 13 residues. CDR3 loop: CASRAGFDTEAFF. The CDR3 nucleotides read TGTGCCAGCAGGGCTGGATTCGACACTGAAGCTTTCTTT.

This clonotype was observed a few times. The rearrangement uses TRBV3-1 and TRBJ2-2; no reliable D call. CDR1 and CDR2 (germline): LGHDT, YNNKEL (reference sequence). V lost 0 bases and J 6 bases, leaving 14 bases between the germline ends. This CDR3 contains 16 residues. CDR3 amino acids: CASSQEATSWAGELFF. CDR3 nucleotides: TGTGCCAGCAGCCAAGAGGCAACGTCTTGGGCCGGGGAGCTGTTTTTT.

This clonotype was detected only a few times. The J gene is TRBJ1-1, the V gene TRBV6-1; 10 bases map to TRBD1. With V trimmed by 2 bases and J by 0 bases, 12 bases remained unmatched. The CDR3 totals 19 residues. Germline V gene data show CDR1 as MNHNS and CDR2 as SASEGT. The CDR3 sequence is CASSEMGTGTGDLNTEAFF. CDR3 DNA sequence: TGTGCCAGCAGTGAAATGGGCACTGGGACAGGGGATCTGAACACTGAAGCTTTCTTT.

V usage is TRBV7-9 and J usage is TRBJ2-1; TRBD2 is a possible D gene (5 bases). Per the germline V gene, CDR1 is SEHNR and CDR2 is FQNEAQ (reference sequence). V lost 4 bases to trimming and J lost 5 bases, with 18 bases between them. The CDR3 length is 16 residues. In DNA form, the CDR3 reads TGTGCCAGCAGCTCGAAAAAAGTTTCCGGGGACAATGAGCAGTTCTTC. It encodes CASSSKKVSGDNEQFF.

The rearrangement joins TRBV28 to TRBJ2-1; 8 bases fit TRBD2. This CDR3 comprises 17 residues. With 2 bases clipped from V and 5 bases from J, the junction kept 11 bases outside the gene matches. Germline lookup yields CDR1 MDHEN and CDR2 SYDVKM. The CDR3 reads CASSLARSGMTHNEQFF. For the CDR3, the DNA is TGTGCCAGCAGTTTAGCCCGTAGCGGGATGACCCACAATGAGCAGTTCTTC.

To note about this clonotype: Since a much larger clone is just one base distant, this may be a read error. The chain combines TRBV6-5 with TRBJ2-1; 9 bases fit TRBD2. Trimming removed 6 bases from V and 8 bases from J; junction bases left unmatched: 8. The germline gives CDR1 MNHEY, CDR2 SVGAGI. The CDR3 extends over 14 amino acids. CDR3 in amino acids: CASRVGTSRDEQFF. CDR3 DNA: TGTGCCAGCAGGGTGGGGACTAGCCGGGATGAGCAGTTCTTC.

CDR3 bases: TGTGCCAGCAGAGGGATCGGGGGCACTGAAGCTTTCTTT. This encodes CASRGIGGTEAFF. The chain is built from TRBV27 and TRBJ1-1, with TRBD1 as a possible D gene (5 bases). The ends were cut back, 6 bases at V and 4 bases at J, with 12 bases in the middle. This CDR3 comprises 13 residues. Germline CDR1 reads MNHEY; CDR2 reads SMNVEV (reference sequence).

This chain connects TRBV20-1 to TRBJ2-7; TRBD2 might be the D (6 bases). Germline V lookup: CDR1 DFQATT, CDR2 SNEGSKA (reference sequence). The V end lost 5 bases, the J end lost 5 bases, and 22 bases lay between the germline ends. The CDR3 is 15 amino acids. The CDR3 is CSARRTLTSINEQYF. The CDR3 nucleotides read TGCAGTGCTCGCAGGACACTTACTAGCATCAACGAGCAGTACTTC.

The CDR3 DNA is TGTGCCAGCAGTGAAACCCGGACAGGCCCGGGTGCTGGTTCTGGGGCCAACGTCCTGACTTTC. Amino acids: CASSETRTGPGAGSGANVLTF. This chain connects TRBV6-1 to TRBJ2-6; the match to TRBD1 covers 7 bases. The CDR3 consists of 21 residues. With V trimmed by 2 bases and J by 1 base, 17 bases remained unmatched. Germline lookup yields CDR1 MNHNS and CDR2 SASEGT.

This chain connects TRBV27 to TRBJ2-3; D is perhaps TRBD2 (6 bases). Germline values: CDR1 MNHEY, CDR2 SMNVEV (reference sequence). The CDR3 is made up of 13 amino acids. V was cut by 8 bases and J by 5 bases, with 14 bases left in between. CDR3 residues: CASEKPGLDTQYF. CDR3 bases: TGTGCCAGCGAAAAACCGGGACTAGATACGCAGTATTTT.

The DNA for the CDR3 is TGTGCCAGCAGTTTAGCCCCATGGCCGAGAGATAATTCACCCCTCCACTTT. Its translation: CASSLAPWPRDNSPLHF. The chain employs TRBV27 and TRBJ1-6; D call uncertain. Trimming removed 2 bases at V and 5 bases at J, with 16 bases between. CDR1 is MNHEY and CDR2 is SMNVEV in the germline V gene (reference sequence). The CDR3 totals 17 residues.

The sample holds many counts of this clonotype. V is TRBV15 and J is TRBJ2-4; D gene ambiguous. The germline CDR1 and CDR2 sequences are LNHNV and YYDKDF (reference sequence). The CDR3 extends over 13 amino acids. V was clipped by 8 bases and J by 0 bases, with 8 bases between them. The CDR3 protein is CATADLAKNIQYF. CDR3 nucleotide sequence: TGTGCCACCGCAGACTTAGCCAAAAACATTCAGTACTTC. The full variable domain, completed using reference TRBV15 and TRBJ2-4, is DAMVIQNPRYQVTQFGKPVTLSCSQTLNHNVMYWYQQKSSQAPKLLFHYYDKDFNNEADTPDNFQSRRPNTSFCFLDIRSPGLGDTAMYLCATADLAKNIQYFGAGTRLSVL.